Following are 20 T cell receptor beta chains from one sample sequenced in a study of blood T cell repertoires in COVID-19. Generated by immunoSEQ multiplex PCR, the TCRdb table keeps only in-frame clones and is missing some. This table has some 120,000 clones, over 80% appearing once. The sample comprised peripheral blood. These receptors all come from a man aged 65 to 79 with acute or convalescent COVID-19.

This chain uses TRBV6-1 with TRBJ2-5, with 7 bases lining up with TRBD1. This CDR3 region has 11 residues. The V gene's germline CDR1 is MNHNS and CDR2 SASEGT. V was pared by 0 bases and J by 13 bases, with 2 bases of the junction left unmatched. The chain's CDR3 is CASSEARDRYF. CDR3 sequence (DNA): TGTGCCAGCAGTGAAGCCCGGGACAGGTACTTC.

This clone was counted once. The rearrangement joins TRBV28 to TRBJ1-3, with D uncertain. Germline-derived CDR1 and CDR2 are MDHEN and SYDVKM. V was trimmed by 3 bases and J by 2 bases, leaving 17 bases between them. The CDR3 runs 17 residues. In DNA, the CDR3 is TGTGCCAGCAGTTTTTTTAACCCGGGTTTGGCTGGAAACACCATATATTTT. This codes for CASSFFNPGLAGNTIYF.

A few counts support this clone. CDR3 DNA sequence: TGCGCCAGCAGCTTGCCCCAGGCCGCGAACACCGGGGAGCTGTTTTTT. Its protein is CASSLPQAANTGELFF. The rearrangement links TRBV5-1 to TRBJ2-2; D gene uncertain. V was clipped by 1 base and J by 0 bases, with 10 bases between them. The CDR3 extends over 16 amino acids. The germline CDR1 and CDR2 sequences are SGHRS and YFSETQ.

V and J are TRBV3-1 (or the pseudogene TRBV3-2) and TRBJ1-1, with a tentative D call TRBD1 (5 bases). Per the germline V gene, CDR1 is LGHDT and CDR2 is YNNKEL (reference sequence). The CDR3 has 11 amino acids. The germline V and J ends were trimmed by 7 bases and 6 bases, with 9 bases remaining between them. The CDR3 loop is CASNGGAEAFF. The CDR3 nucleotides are TGTGCCAGCAACGGGGGGGCTGAAGCTTTCTTT.

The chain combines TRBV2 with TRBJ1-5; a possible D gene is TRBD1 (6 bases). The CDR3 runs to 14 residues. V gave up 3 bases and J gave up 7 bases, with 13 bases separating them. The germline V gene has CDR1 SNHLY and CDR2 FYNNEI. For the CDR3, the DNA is TGTGCCAGCAGTGAGGGGACATTACACCAGCCCCAGCATTTT. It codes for CASSEGTLHQPQHF.

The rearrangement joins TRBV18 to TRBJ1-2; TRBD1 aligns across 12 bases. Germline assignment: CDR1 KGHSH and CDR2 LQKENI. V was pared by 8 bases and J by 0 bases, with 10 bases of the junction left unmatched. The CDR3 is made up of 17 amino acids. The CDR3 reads CASRRDRGLLANYGYTF. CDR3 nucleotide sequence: TGTGCCAGCCGCCGGGACAGGGGGCTTCTAGCTAACTATGGCTACACCTTC.

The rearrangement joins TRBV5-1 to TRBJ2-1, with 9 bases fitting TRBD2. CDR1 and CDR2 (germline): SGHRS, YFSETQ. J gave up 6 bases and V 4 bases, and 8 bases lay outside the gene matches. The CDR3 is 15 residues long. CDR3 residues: CASSVGTSPSNEQFF. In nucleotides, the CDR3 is TGCGCCAGCAGCGTCGGGACTAGCCCTAGCAATGAGCAGTTCTTC. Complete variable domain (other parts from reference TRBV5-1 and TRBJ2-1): KAGVTQTPRYLIKTRGQQVTLSCSPISGHRSVSWYQQTPGQGLQFLFEYFSETQRNKGNFPGRFSGRQFSNSRSEMNVSTLELGDSALYLCASSVGTSPSNEQFFGPGTRLTVL.

CDR3 protein: CASSPGTVEQYF. CDR3 sequence (DNA): TGTGCCAGCTCACCTGGGACTGTAGAGCAGTACTTC. The chain is built from TRBV18 and TRBJ2-7, with D tentatively TRBD2 (6 bases). Deletions cut 3 bases from V and 7 bases from J, with 10 bases between. The germline V gene has CDR1 KGHSH and CDR2 LQKENI. The CDR3 contains 12 residues.

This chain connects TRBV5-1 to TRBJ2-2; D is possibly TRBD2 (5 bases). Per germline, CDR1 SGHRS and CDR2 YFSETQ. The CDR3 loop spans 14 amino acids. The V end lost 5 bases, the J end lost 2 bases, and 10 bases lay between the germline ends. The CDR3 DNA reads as TGCGCCAGCAGGGACGGGGTTAACACCGGGGAGCTGTTTTTT. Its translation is CASRDGVNTGELFF.

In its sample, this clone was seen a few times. The CDR3 is CASSFGQVVYEQYF. Written as DNA, the CDR3 is TGTGCCAGCAGCTTCGGACAGGTAGTCTACGAGCAGTACTTC. V and J are TRBV7-8 and TRBJ2-7; 7 bases map to TRBD1. The germline CDR1 and CDR2 sequences are SGHVS and FQNEAQ. The CDR3 is 14 residues long. With V trimmed by 3 bases and J by 3 bases, 5 bases remained unmatched.

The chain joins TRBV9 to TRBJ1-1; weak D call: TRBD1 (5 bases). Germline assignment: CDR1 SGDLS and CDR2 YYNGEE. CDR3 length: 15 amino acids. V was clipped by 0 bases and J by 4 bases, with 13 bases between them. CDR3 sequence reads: CASSVGGVVGTEAFF. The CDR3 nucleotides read TGTGCCAGCAGCGTAGGGGGGGTTGTTGGCACTGAAGCTTTCTTT.

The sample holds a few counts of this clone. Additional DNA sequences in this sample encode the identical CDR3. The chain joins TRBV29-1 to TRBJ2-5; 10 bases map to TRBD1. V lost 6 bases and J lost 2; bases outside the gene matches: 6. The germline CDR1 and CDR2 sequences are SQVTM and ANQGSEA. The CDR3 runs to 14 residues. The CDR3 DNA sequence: TGCAGCGTGCCCCGGGACAGGGGTCAAGAGACCCAGTACTTC. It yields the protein CSVPRDRGQETQYF. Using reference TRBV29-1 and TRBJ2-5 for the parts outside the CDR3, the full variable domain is SAVISQKPSRDICQRGTSLTIQCQVDSQVTMMFWYRQQPGQSLTLIATANQGSEATYESGFVIDKFPISRPNLTFSTLTVSNMSPEDSSIYLCSVPRDRGQETQYFGPGTRLLVL.

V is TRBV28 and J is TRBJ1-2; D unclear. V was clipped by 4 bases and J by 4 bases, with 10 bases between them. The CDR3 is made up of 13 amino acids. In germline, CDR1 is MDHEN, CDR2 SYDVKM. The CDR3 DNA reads TGTGCCAGCAGTTCTGAGCCTGGCTATGGCTACACCTTC. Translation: CASSSEPGYGYTF.

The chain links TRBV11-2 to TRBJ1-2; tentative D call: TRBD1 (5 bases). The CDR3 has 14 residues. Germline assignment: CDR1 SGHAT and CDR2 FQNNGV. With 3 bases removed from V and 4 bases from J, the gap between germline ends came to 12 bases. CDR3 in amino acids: CASSFLGGIYGYTF. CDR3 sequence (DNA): TGTGCCAGCAGCTTTCTGGGGGGTATCTATGGCTACACCTTC. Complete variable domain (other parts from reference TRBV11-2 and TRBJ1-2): EAGVAQSPRYKIIEKRQSVAFWCNPISGHATLYWYQQILGQGPKLLIQFQNNGVVDDSQLPKDRFSAERLKGVDSTLKIQPAKLEDSAVYLCASSFLGGIYGYTFGSGTRLTVV.

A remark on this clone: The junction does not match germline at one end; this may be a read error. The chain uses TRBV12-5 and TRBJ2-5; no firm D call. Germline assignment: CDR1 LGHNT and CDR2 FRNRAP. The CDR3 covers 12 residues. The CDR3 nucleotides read TGTGCTAGCGGTTGGGTCGGGGAGACCCAGTACTTC. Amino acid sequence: CASGWVGETQYF. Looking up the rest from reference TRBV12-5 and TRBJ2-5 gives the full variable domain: DARVTQTPRHKVTEMGQEVTMRCQPILGHNTVFWYRQTMMQGLELLAYFRNRAPLDDSGMPKDRFSAEMPDATLATLKIQPSEPRDSAVYFCASGWVGETQYFGPGTRLLVL.

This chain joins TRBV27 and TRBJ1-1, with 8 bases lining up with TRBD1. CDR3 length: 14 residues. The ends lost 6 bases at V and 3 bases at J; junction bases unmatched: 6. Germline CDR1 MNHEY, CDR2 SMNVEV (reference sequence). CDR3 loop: CASSYYRGYTEAFF. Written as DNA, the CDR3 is TGTGCCAGCAGCTACTACAGGGGGTACACTGAAGCTTTCTTT.

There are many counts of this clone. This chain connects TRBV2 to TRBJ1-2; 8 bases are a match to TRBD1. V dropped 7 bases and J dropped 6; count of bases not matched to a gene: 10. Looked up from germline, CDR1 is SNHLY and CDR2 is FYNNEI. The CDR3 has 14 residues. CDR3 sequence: CASNTGGGRNGYTF. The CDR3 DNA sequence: TGTGCCAGCAACACAGGGGGAGGACGGAATGGCTACACCTTC.

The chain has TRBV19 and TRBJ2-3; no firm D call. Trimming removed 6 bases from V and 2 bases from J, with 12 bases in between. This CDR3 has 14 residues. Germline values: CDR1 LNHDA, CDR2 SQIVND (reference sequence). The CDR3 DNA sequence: TGTGCCAGTAGGGTGGCTAGTTTCACAGATACGCAGTATTTT. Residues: CASRVASFTDTQYF.

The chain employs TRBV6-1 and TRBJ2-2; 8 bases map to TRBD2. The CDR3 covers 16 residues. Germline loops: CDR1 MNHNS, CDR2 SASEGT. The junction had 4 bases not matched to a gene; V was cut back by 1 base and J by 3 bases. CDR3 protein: CASSEEAGGYTGELFF. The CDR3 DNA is TGTGCCAGCAGTGAAGAGGCGGGGGGCTACACCGGGGAGCTGTTTTTT.

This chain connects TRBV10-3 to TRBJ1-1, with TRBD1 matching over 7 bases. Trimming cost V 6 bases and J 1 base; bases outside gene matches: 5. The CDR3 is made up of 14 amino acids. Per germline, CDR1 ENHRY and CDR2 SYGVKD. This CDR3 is CAISLGGPNTEAFF. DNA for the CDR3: TGTGCCATCAGCCTAGGGGGCCCGAACACTGAAGCTTTCTTT.